What follows is one TCR beta chain and its context. Its matching antigen is unknown. TCRB transcripts that were expressed got sequenced, as all of the isolated RNA had been reverse transcribed. Naive, central memory and regulatory T cell samples yielded about 3.57 million reads on average. TCRdb's copy holds only in-frame clones and misses some; the assay was immunoSEQ multiplex PCR. The sample includes fewer than 300,000 clones, around 20% seen only once; the top ten take around 0.028%. The CDR3 has 15 residues. Germline V gene sequence: CDR1 MNHNY, CDR2 SVGAGI (reference sequence). The V gene end was trimmed by 4 bases and the J gene end by 6 bases; junction bases not matched to a gene: 4. This record belongs to a study of beta chain features in type 1 diabetes. Findings of the study overall: Type 1 diabetes patients had moderately but significantly shorter TCRB CDR3s in all four CD4+ subsets. For type 1 diabetes patients, VDJ junctions showed fewer insertions and more deletions.

Isolation of CD4+ naive, central memory, regulatory and stem cell-like memory cells was achieved by sorting via CD45RO/CCR7/CD25/CD127/CD95/CD27. The chain links TRBV6-6 to TRBJ2-3, with 13 bases that match TRBD2. The clonotype was recovered from a woman aged 40 to 50 with type 1 diabetes. Sequencing was carried out using naive CD4+ T cells from blood. For the CDR3, the DNA is TGTGCCAGCAGTTTTGGACTAGCGGGGGAGGATACGCAGTATTTT. Its protein product is CASSFGLAGEDTQYF.